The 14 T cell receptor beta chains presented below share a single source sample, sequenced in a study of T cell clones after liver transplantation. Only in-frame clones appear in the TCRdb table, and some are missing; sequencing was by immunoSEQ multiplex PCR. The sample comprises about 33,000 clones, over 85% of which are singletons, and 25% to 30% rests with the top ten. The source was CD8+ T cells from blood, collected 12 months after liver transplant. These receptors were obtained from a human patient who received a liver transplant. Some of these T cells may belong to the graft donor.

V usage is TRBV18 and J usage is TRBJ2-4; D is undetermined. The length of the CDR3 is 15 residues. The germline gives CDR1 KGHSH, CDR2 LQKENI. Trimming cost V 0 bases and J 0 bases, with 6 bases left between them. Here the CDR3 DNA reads TGTGCCAGCTCACCACCGGCCGTAGCCAAAAACATTCAGTACTTC. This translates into CASSPPAVAKNIQYF.

The chain's CDR3 is CASSQDWGSTEAFF. Written as DNA, the CDR3 is TGTGCCAGCAGCCAAGATTGGGGGAGCACTGAAGCTTTCTTT. The chain uses TRBV14 and TRBJ1-1, with D perhaps TRBD1 (5 bases). Deletions cut 0 bases from V and 4 bases from J, with 9 bases between. The germline CDR1 and CDR2 sequences are SGHDN and FVKESK. The CDR3 sequence is 14 residues long.

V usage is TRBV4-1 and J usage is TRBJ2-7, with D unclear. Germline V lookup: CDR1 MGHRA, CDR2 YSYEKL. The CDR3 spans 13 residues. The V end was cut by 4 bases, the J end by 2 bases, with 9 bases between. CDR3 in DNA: TGCGCCAGCAGCCTTTATACGGCCTACGAGCAGTACTTC. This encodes CASSLYTAYEQYF.

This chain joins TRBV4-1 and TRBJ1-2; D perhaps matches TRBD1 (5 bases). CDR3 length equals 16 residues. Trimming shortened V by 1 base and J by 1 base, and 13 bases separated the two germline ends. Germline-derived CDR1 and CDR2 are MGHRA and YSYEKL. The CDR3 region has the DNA TGCGCCAGCAGCCAAGGATCCGACAGAGTTAACTATGGCTACACCTTC. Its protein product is CASSQGSDRVNYGYTF.

In DNA, the CDR3 is TGTGCCAGCAGTTTATCGGTATCTGGAGAGACCCAGTACTTC. Translation: CASSLSVSGETQYF. The rearrangement joins TRBV27 to TRBJ2-5; D is ambiguous. The CDR3 length is 14 residues. V was pared by 0 bases and J by 4 bases, with 9 bases between. CDR1 and CDR2 (germline): MNHEY, SMNVEV (reference sequence).

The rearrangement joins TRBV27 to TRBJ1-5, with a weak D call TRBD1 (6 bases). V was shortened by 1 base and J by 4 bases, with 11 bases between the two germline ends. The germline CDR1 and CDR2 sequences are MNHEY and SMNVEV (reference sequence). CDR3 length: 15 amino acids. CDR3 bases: TGTGCCAGCAGTTTATTCACAGGGAGTAATCAGCCCCAGCATTTT. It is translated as CASSLFTGSNQPQHF.

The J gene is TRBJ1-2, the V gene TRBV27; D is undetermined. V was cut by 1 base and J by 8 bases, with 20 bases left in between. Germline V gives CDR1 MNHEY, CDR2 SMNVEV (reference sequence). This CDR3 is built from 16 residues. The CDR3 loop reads CASSLYRQASPEGYTF. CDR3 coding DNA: TGTGCCAGCAGTTTATATCGGCAGGCGTCTCCGGAGGGCTACACCTTC.

This CDR3 reads CASSSGAPETQYF. For the CDR3, the DNA is TGTGCCAGCAGTTCCGGGGCCCCGGAGACCCAGTACTTC. V gene TRBV27 combines with J gene TRBJ2-5; possibly TRBD1 or TRBD2 for D (5 bases each). The germline V gene has CDR1 MNHEY and CDR2 SMNVEV (reference sequence). The V gene lost 4 bases and the J gene lost 5 bases, with 11 bases spanning the gap. The CDR3 loop spans 13 amino acids.

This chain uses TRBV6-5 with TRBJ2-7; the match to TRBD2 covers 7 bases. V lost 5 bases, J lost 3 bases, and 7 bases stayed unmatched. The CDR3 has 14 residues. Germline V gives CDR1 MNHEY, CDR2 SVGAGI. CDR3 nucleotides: TGTGCCAGCAGTCCTAGCGGAGAAAGCTACGAGCAGTACTTC. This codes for CASSPSGESYEQYF.

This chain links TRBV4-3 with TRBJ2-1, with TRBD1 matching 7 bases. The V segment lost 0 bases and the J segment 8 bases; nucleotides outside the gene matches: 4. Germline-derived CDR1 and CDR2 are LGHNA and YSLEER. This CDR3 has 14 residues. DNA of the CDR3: TGCGCCAGCAGCCAAGATCCAGGGGGATATGAGCAGTTCTTC. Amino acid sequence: CASSQDPGGYEQFF.

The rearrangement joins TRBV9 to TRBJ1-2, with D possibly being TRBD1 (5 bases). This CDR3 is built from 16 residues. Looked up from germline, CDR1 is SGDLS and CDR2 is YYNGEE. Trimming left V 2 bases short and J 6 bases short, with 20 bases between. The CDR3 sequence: CASSVYSSGRSDGYTF. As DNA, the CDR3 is TGTGCCAGCAGCGTCTACAGCTCAGGGCGTAGCGATGGCTACACCTTC.

The CDR3 DNA follows: TGTGCCAGCAGCCCTACGGGGTTTTACGAGCAGTACTTC. Its protein product is CASSPTGFYEQYF. This rearrangement joins TRBV4-2 to TRBJ2-7; possibly TRBD2 for D (5 bases). V was trimmed by 4 bases and J by 4 bases, leaving 11 bases between them. Germline V CDR1 and CDR2: LGHNA, YNFKEQ. The CDR3 length is 13 residues.

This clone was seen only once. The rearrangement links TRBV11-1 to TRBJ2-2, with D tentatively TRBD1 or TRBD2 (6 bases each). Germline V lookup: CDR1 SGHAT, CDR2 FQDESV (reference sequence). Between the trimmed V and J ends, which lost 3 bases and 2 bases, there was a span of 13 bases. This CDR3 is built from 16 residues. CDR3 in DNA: TGTGCCAGCAGCTTTGTCAGGGGACTTAACACCGGGGAGCTGTTTTTT. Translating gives CASSFVRGLNTGELFF.

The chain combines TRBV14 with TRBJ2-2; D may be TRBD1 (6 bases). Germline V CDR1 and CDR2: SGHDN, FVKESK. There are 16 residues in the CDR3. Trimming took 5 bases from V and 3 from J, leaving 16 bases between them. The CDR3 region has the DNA TGTGCCAGCAGCTTATACACAGGGATTGACACCGGGGAGCTGTTTTTT. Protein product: CASSLYTGIDTGELFF.